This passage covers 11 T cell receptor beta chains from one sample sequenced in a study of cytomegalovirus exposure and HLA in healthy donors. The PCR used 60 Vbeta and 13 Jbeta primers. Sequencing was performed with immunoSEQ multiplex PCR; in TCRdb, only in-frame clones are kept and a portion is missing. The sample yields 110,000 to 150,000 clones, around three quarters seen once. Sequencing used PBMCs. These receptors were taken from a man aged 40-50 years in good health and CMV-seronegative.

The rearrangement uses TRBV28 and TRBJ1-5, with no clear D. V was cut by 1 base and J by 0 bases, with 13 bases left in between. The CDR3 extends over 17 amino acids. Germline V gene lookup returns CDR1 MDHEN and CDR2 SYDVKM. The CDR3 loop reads CASSLSENSDSNQPQHF. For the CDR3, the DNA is TGTGCCAGCAGTTTATCTGAAAACAGTGATAGCAATCAGCCCCAGCATTTT.

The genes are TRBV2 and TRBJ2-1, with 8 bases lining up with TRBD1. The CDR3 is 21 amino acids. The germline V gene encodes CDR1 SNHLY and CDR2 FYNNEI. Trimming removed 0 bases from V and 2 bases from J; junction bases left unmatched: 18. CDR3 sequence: CASSEAKVPGQDGWAYNEQFF. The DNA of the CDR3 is TGTGCCAGCAGTGAAGCGAAGGTCCCGGGACAGGATGGATGGGCCTACAATGAGCAGTTCTTC.

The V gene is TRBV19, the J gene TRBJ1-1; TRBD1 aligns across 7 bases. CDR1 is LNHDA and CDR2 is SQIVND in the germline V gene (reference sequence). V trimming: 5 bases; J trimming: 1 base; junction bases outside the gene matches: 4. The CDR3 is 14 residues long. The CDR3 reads CASSADRENTEAFF. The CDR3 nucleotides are TGTGCCAGTAGTGCCGACAGGGAGAACACTGAAGCTTTCTTT.

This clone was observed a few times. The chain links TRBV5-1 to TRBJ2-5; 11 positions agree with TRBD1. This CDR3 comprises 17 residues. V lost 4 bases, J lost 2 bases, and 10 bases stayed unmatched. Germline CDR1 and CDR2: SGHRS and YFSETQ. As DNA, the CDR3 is TGCGCCAGCAGCCGGACAGGGGGCGTTGTCAGACAAGAGACCCAGTACTTC. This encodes CASSRTGGVVRQETQYF.

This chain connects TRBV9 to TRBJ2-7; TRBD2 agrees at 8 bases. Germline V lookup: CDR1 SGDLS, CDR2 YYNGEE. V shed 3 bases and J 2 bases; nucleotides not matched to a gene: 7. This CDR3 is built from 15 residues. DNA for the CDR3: TGTGCCAGCAGCGAGGGACTAGGACCAACCTACGAGCAGTACTTC. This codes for CASSEGLGPTYEQYF.

The CDR3 nucleotides read TGTGCCAGCAGTAGACCCGGACAGGGGATCCACGAGCAGTACTTC. This codes for CASSRPGQGIHEQYF. The V and J genes are TRBV28 and TRBJ2-7; 9 bases line up with TRBD1. Per germline, CDR1 MDHEN and CDR2 SYDVKM. This CDR3 has 15 amino acids. Losses at the gene ends were 5 bases for V and 5 bases for J; bases not matched to a gene: 10.

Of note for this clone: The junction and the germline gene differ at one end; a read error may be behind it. The CDR3 DNA follows: TGTTCCAGCAGCTTAGTCCCGGGTAAAGAGACCCAGTACTTC. Amino acids: CSSSLVPGKETQYF. V and J are TRBV7-9 and TRBJ2-5; no clear D. The germline gives CDR1 SEHNR, CDR2 FQNEAQ (reference sequence). This CDR3 has 14 amino acids. Full variable domain (missing parts from reference TRBV7-9 and TRBJ2-5): DTGVSQNPRHKITKRGQNVTFRCDPISEHNRLYWYRQTLGQGPEFLTYFQNEAQLEKSRLLSDRFSAERPKGSFSTLEIQRTEQGDSAMYLCSSSLVPGKETQYFGPGTRLLVL.

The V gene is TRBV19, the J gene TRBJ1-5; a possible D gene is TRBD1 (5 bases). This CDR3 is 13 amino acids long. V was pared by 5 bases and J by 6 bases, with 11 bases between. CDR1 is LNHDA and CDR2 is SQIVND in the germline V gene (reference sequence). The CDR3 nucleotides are TGTGCCAGTAGTCCCCAGGGCGGTCAGCCCCAGCATTTT. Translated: CASSPQGGQPQHF.

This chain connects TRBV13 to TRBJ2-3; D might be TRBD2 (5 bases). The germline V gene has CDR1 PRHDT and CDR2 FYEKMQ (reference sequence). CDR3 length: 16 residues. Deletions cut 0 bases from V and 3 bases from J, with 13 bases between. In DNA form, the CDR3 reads TGTGCCAGCAGCTTAGGCCATTATCGCGGGACAGATACGCAGTATTTT. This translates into CASSLGHYRGTDTQYF.

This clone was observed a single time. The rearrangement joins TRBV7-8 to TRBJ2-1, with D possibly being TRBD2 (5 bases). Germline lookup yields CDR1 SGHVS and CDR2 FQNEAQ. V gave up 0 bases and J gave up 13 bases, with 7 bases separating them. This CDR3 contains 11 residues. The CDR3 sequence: CASSLAGLQFF. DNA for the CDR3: TGTGCCAGCAGCTTAGCCGGACTCCAGTTCTTC.

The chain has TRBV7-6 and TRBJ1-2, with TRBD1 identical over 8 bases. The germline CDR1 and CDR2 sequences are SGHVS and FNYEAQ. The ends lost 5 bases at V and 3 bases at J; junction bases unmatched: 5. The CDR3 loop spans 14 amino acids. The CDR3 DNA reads TGTGCCAGCAGCCAGTTGACAGGGGACTATGGCTACACCTTC. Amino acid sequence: CASSQLTGDYGYTF.